Included here is one T cell receptor (beta chain) sequence, with context. Its target is not known. The method was immunoSEQ multiplex PCR; TCRdb's version includes in-frame clones alone and lacks a portion of them. The sample includes 90,000 to 120,000 clones, 91% of them seen just once. CDR3 length: 16 amino acids. The germline V gene encodes CDR1 SGHDT and CDR2 YYEEEE. V dropped 2 bases and J dropped 4 bases, with 16 bases sitting between them. This entry comes from a study of siplizumab effects on memory and regulatory T cells. Whole-study results and caveats: Naive or memory phenotype assignment was not possible for roughly 75-95% of proliferating CD4+ or CD8+ clones.

The V gene is TRBV5-6, the J gene TRBJ1-3; maybe TRBD1 (6 bases). Sequenced: CD4+ T cells sorted from blood. The source is a human donor in good health. Some clones in this sample may be carry-over from other donors' samples. The CDR3, as DNA: TGTGCCAGCAGCTTACGGCCGACAGGAACAGGAAACACCATATATTTT. It codes for CASSLRPTGTGNTIYF.